This T cell receptor beta chain was sequenced for a study of T cells after yellow fever vaccination. This clonotype showed up many times. Germline assignment: CDR1 SGHTA and CDR2 FQGNSA. The CDR3 consists of 14 residues. V trimming: 7 bases; J trimming: 4 bases; junction bases outside the gene matches: 9. A single record per CDR3 protein comes from TCRdb applying MiXCR to the 5' RACE reads. The table lists more than 95,000 distinct CDR3 sequences, about 7% of them singletons. Sequences were derived from CD4+ T cells sorted from PBMCs, sampled about 41 days after the first yellow fever vaccination. The V gene is TRBV7-2, the J gene TRBJ1-2; 7 nucleotides align to TRBD1. The source is a man younger than 30 who received the YFV17D yellow fever vaccine. CDR3 DNA sequence: TGTGCCAGCACATCCCGTGACAGGGCCTATGGCTACACCTTC. Amino acids: CASTSRDRAYGYTF.